This TCR beta chain was observed in a study of blood T cell repertoires in COVID-19. Across the whole study: Acute and convalescent COVID-19 specimens originated in the United States, Italy and Spain.

Using immunoSEQ multiplex PCR, the repertoire was profiled, and TCRdb retains in-frame clones only, with some absent. Among about 100,000 clones, just over 85% were seen once, and the ten largest hold approximately 2.4%. Cohort allocation depended upon clinical history that participants reported. What the recovered Cohort 3 donors had was two negative PCRs, clearance, or symptom resolution. The junction had 10 bases not matched to a gene; V was cut back by 5 bases and J by 4 bases. This CDR3 is 15 amino acids long. From germline, CDR1 is SEHNR and CDR2 FQNEAQ (reference sequence). The sequence was obtained from a woman between 45 and 60 years old who had recovered from COVID-19. The chain couples TRBV7-9 to TRBJ2-7; 8 bases line up with TRBD1. Sequences were obtained from PBMCs or T cells enriched from blood (not recorded which). DNA for the CDR3: TGTGCCAGCAGCCACGCGTCAGGGGGCCGGTACGAGCAGTACTTC. It encodes CASSHASGGRYEQYF.